This T cell receptor beta chain was sequenced in a study of regulatory T cells in long-lasting Graves disease. The study, taken as a whole, reports: Newly diagnosed patients shared 950 to 1,000 public clonotypes; persistent patients shared approximately 2,900.

Libraries of TCR beta came from iRepertoire HTBI primers plus Arm-PCR of CDR3 regions. A single record per CDR3 protein comes from TCRdb applying MiXCR to the multiplex PCR reads. The sample has 400,000 to 500,000 distinct CDR3 sequences; 16% are singletons. Time point meaning: newly diagnosed GD, antithyroid drugs for less than 3 months. PBMCs provided the RNA from which the TCR library was made. A remark on this clonotype: As yet, its antigen is unknown. This may stem from a read error, because a much larger clone lies one nucleotide away.

These data are also associated with another study on T cells in Graves' hyperthyroidism and ophthalmopathy. This second study notes: A model built on 13 V-J features separated ophthalmopathy from stable hyperthyroidism.

The TCR was taken from a woman aged 18-29 years with Graves disease. The specimen comprised peripheral blood mononuclear cells (PBMCs), sampled at new diagnosis, from a patient treated with antithyroid drugs.

Here the CDR3 reads CASSRADRVYGYTF. The CDR3 DNA follows: TGTGCCAGCAGCAGAGCGGACAGGGTCTATGGCTACACCTTC. V and J are TRBV7-9 and TRBJ1-2; 8 nucleotides agree with TRBD1. The CDR3 totals 14 residues. V was clipped by 5 bases and J by 4 bases; unmatched bases: 6. The germline gives CDR1 SEHNR, CDR2 FQNEAQ (reference sequence).